A single sample gave rise to the 10 T cell receptor beta chains below, sequenced in a study of vaccination effects on CD4 cells after COVID-19 (dated 2022 in TCRdb). The ViraFEST assay stimulated PBMC with viral peptide pools and then used TCR sequencing to identify antigen-specific CD4+ T cell clonotypes by expansion. After more than nine days of culture, CD4+ T cells were isolated with the EasySep CD4+ T cell isolation kit. Negative nucleocapsid antibody results before and after vaccination confirmed that the healthy vaccine recipients had no prior SARS-CoV-2 infection. Library preparation used the immunoSEQ multiplex PCR assay. Drawn from immuneACCESS, this table holds only the in-frame rearrangements with V and J called that TCRdb kept. Clones are partly lost; checked studies trace under half to an unresolved V gene and leave the rest unexplained. Counted in this sample were 71,000 or so clones; under 75% of them appeared once. The ten largest make up less than 5% of the sample.

Antigens for these TCRs are unknown. The sequenced sample was CD4+ T cells from PBMCs cultured with HCoV-OC43 spike peptides, obtained before COVID-19 vaccination. Read against the paper, the sample's cell subset or site label means: HCoV-OC43 spike overlapping peptide pool stimulation. Receptors were obtained from a human donor who received a COVID-19 vaccine.

The gene calls are TRBV18 and TRBJ1-1; the D is unclear. CDR3 length: 15 amino acids. Germline V CDR1 and CDR2: KGHSH, LQKENI. Trimming took off 2 bases at V and 4 bases at J, with 14 bases between the two ends. The DNA for the CDR3 is TGTGCCAGCTCACCAGACCGGATAACGGGCACTGAAGCTTTCTTT. This encodes CASSPDRITGTEAFF.

This clone was seen a few times. V gene TRBV15 combines with J gene TRBJ2-7, with D possibly TRBD2 on 6 matching bases. This CDR3 comprises 16 residues. Looked up from germline, CDR1 is LNHNV and CDR2 is YYDKDF (reference sequence). Trimming removed 1 base from V and 3 bases from J, with 16 bases in between. The CDR3 region is CATSRGDSGAFYEQYV. CDR3 DNA: TGTGCCACCAGCAGAGGGGACTCCGGGGCGTTCTACGAGCAGTACGTC.

This chain joins TRBV3-1 (or the pseudogene TRBV3-2) and TRBJ1-5, with D maybe TRBD1 (6 bases). V was trimmed by 2 bases and J by 0 bases, leaving 14 bases between them. Germline V lookup: CDR1 LGHDT, CDR2 YNNKEL (reference sequence). This CDR3 region has 17 residues. The CDR3 loop is CASSQNPQGYSNQPQHF. The CDR3 region has the DNA TGTGCCAGCAGCCAAAATCCACAGGGATATAGCAATCAGCCCCAGCATTTT.

CDR3 sequence reads: CASTDQGSFVYF. The CDR3, as DNA: TGTGCCAGCACGGACCAGGGGAGTTTTGTGTACTTC. The chain employs TRBV21-1 and TRBJ2-5; TRBD1, the D gene given by the table, was not confirmed from the DNA. TRBV21-1 is flagged as a pseudogene. The CDR3 runs 12 residues.

This clone was recorded once. The rearrangement joins TRBV4-1 to TRBJ1-3, with 11 nucleotides matching TRBD1. Trimming took 3 bases from V and 4 from J; bases not matched to a gene: 2. Germline V gene sequence: CDR1 MGHRA, CDR2 YSYEKL. This CDR3 has 15 residues. CDR3 sequence reads: CASSQDRGLGNTIYF. CDR3 nucleotide sequence: TGCGCCAGCAGCCAGGACAGGGGGCTAGGAAACACCATATATTTT.

This chain joins TRBV18 and TRBJ1-1, with D uncertain. Trimming took 0 bases from V and 1 from J, leaving 6 bases between them. CDR3 length: 14 residues. The germline V gene has CDR1 KGHSH and CDR2 LQKENI. DNA for the CDR3: TGTGCCAGCTCACCACCTTTCCCGAACACTGAAGCTTTCTTT. Translated: CASSPPFPNTEAFF.

The CDR3 nucleotides are TGTGCCAGCACCCGGGACAGGCTGTATGATGGCTACACCTTC. Translating it yields CASTRDRLYDGYTF. The rearrangement joins TRBV18 to TRBJ1-2, with 8 bases identical to TRBD1. This CDR3 is 14 amino acids long. J lost 6 bases, V lost 8 bases, and 11 bases had no gene match. Germline CDR1 reads KGHSH; CDR2 reads LQKENI.

The chain combines TRBV5-6 with TRBJ2-5, with D possibly matching TRBD2 (5 bases). This CDR3 is 14 amino acids long. V lost 0 bases and J lost 4, with 10 bases in between. Germline V CDR1 and CDR2: SGHDT, YYEEEE. CDR3 sequence: CASSLDGSSETQYF. CDR3 in DNA: TGTGCCAGCAGCTTGGATGGGAGTTCAGAGACCCAGTACTTC.

V is TRBV7-2 and J is TRBJ1-2; D not certain. Per the germline V gene, CDR1 is SGHTA and CDR2 is FQGNSA. V lost 1 base, J lost 1 base, and 10 bases lay in between. The CDR3 covers 15 residues. The CDR3 DNA follows: TGTGCCAGCAGCTTAGGAGGAGGGAGTAACTATGGCTACACCTTC. Its protein product is CASSLGGGSNYGYTF. The whole variable domain, filled in from reference TRBV7-2 and TRBJ1-2, reads GAGVSQSPSNKVTEKGKDVELRCDPISGHTALYWYRQSLGQGLEFLIYFQGNSAPDKSGLPSDRFSAERTGGSVSTLTIQRTQQEDSAVYLCASSLGGGSNYGYTFGSGTRLTVV.

The chain recombines TRBV10-3 with TRBJ1-1; weak D call: TRBD1 (6 bases). The V and J ends lost 2 bases and 4 bases respectively, with 17 bases between them. This CDR3 spans 16 amino acids. Germline lookup yields CDR1 ENHRY and CDR2 SYGVKD. The CDR3: CAISESTQGRSTEAFF. Here the CDR3 DNA reads TGTGCCATCAGTGAGAGCACACAGGGACGATCCACTGAAGCTTTCTTT.